The following is a T cell receptor beta chain sequence with its context. The data are from a study of blood T cell repertoires in COVID-19. This CDR3 is built from 14 residues. Germline CDR1 reads SGHVS; CDR2 reads FNYEAQ. With 0 bases clipped from V and 7 bases from J, the junction kept 5 bases outside the gene matches. Data came from immunoSEQ multiplex PCR; TCRdb stores just in-frame clones and leaves some out. The table includes about 210,000 clones, roughly 79% detected once. The clonotype originates from a woman between 45 and 60 years old with acute COVID-19. The V call is TRBV7-6, the J call TRBJ1-2, with 7 nucleotides matching TRBD1. The material sequenced was PBMCs or T cells enriched from blood (not recorded which). CDR3 amino acids: CASSLAPGDSGYTF. CDR3 DNA sequence: TGTGCCAGCAGCTTAGCACCAGGGGACAGTGGCTACACCTTC.